This TCR beta chain was identified in a study of technical replicates of blood from a handful of donors. Clones were read by immunoSEQ multiplex PCR, and TCRdb kept only the in-frame ones, dropping some. The sample carries some 96,000 clones, approximately 94% recorded once. The germline CDR1 and CDR2 sequences are LNHNV and YYDKDF (reference sequence). This CDR3 region has 18 residues. V dropped 0 bases and J dropped 7 bases, with 22 bases sitting between them. The TCR was taken from a human donor in good health. This chain joins TRBV15 and TRBJ1-3, with a possible D match to TRBD1 (5 bases). Input material: T cells isolated from PBMCs. CDR3 coding DNA: TGTGCCACCAGCAGAGATAGGTCCGTTTTCAGGGTCGGGAACACCATATATTTT. Amino acids: CATSRDRSVFRVGNTIYF.